What follows are 14 T cell receptor beta chains derived from one specimen sequenced in a study of T cell responses to AZD1222 COVID-19 vaccine. Data came from immunoSEQ multiplex PCR; TCRdb stores just in-frame clones and leaves some out. The top ten hold about 8.4% of the sample, which has around 86,000 clones, around 87% seen once. The sequencing used peripheral blood, collected on day 0 of AZD1222 vaccination. All receptors come from an adult in good health.

V is TRBV11-2 and J is TRBJ2-1, with TRBD1 matching 8 bases. Unmatched junction bases numbered 10, after V lost 0 bases and J lost 9 bases. Germline lookup yields CDR1 SGHAT and CDR2 FQNNGV. This CDR3 is built from 16 residues. The CDR3 sequence: CASSLDRGQGAVEQFF. The CDR3, as DNA: TGTGCCAGCAGCTTAGATCGGGGGCAGGGGGCGGTTGAGCAGTTCTTC.

The CDR3 loop reads CASSPQGQTIGHYGYTF. In DNA form, the CDR3 reads TGTGCCAGCTCACCACAGGGACAAACAATAGGGCACTATGGCTACACCTTC. V is TRBV18 and J is TRBJ1-2, with D perhaps TRBD1 (6 bases). The CDR3 totals 17 residues. Trimming removed 1 base from V and 3 bases from J, with 18 bases in between. Germline values: CDR1 KGHSH, CDR2 LQKENI.

This chain joins TRBV7-6 and TRBJ1-3; tentative D call: TRBD1 (5 bases). Germline V lookup: CDR1 SGHVS, CDR2 FNYEAQ. Trimming removed 2 bases at V and 2 bases at J, with 19 bases between. The CDR3 spans 18 residues. CDR3 protein: CASSLSPERGSPGNTIYF. As DNA, the CDR3 is TGTGCCAGCAGCTTATCGCCTGAAAGGGGATCACCTGGAAACACCATATATTTT.

Only a few counts were recorded for this clone. The V and J genes are TRBV2 and TRBJ1-6; 7 bases are shared with TRBD1. The V gene end was trimmed by 8 bases and the J gene end by 0 bases; junction bases not matched to a gene: 7. The CDR3 runs 16 residues. Germline V CDR1 and CDR2: SNHLY, FYNNEI. In DNA, the CDR3 is TGTGCCAGCGGGGACAGTTGGAGCTCCTATAATTCACCCCTCCACTTT. It specifies CASGDSWSSYNSPLHF. The variable domain in full, with the rest retrieved from reference TRBV2 and TRBJ1-6, is EPEVTQTPSHQVTQMGQEVILRCVPISNHLYFYWYRQILGQKVEFLVSFYNNEISEKSEIFDDQFSVERPDGSNFTLKIRSTKLEDSAMYFCASGDSWSSYNSPLHFGNGTRLTVT.

The rearrangement links TRBV11-1 to TRBJ1-1; no clear D gene. Between the trimmed V and J ends, which lost 4 bases and 1 base, there was a span of 13 bases. Germline V lookup: CDR1 SGHAT, CDR2 FQDESV (reference sequence). The CDR3 runs 15 residues. The CDR3 loop is CASSYARLGNTEAFF. The CDR3 DNA sequence: TGTGCCAGCAGCTATGCGAGATTGGGGAACACTGAAGCTTTCTTT.

The rearrangement uses TRBV27 and TRBJ2-7; 8 positions agree with TRBD1. The trim removed 8 bases at V and 7 bases at J, leaving 13 bases unmatched. Germline assignment: CDR1 MNHEY and CDR2 SMNVEV (reference sequence). CDR3 length equals 14 residues. CDR3 sequence: CASHNQGASREQYF. The CDR3, as DNA: TGTGCCAGCCACAATCAGGGGGCGTCCCGGGAGCAGTACTTC.

The V and J genes are TRBV10-3 and TRBJ2-1; 8 bases match TRBD1. CDR1 is ENHRY, CDR2 SYGVKD, per germline. Trimming removed 6 bases from V and 7 bases from J; junction bases left unmatched: 5. The CDR3 totals 13 residues. The CDR3: CAIRAGGANEQFF. As DNA, the CDR3 is TGTGCCATCAGGGCAGGGGGCGCGAATGAGCAGTTCTTC.

The chain combines TRBV6-4 with TRBJ2-7, with D possibly TRBD1 on 6 matching bases. Germline V CDR1 and CDR2: MRHNA, SNTAGT. The CDR3 spans 13 residues. Trimming pared 4 bases from V and 3 bases from J, leaving 10 bases between. DNA of the CDR3: TGTGCCAGCAGTGTAGAAGGGGGCTACGAGCAGTACTTC. As protein: CASSVEGGYEQYF.

The chain is built from TRBV5-5 and TRBJ1-1; D unclear. Trimming cost V 1 base and J 0 bases, with 10 bases left between them. Germline CDR1 reads SGHKS; CDR2 reads YYEKEE (reference sequence). The CDR3 covers 15 residues. This CDR3 is CASSLRPQLNTEAFF. The CDR3 coding sequence is TGTGCCAGCAGCTTGCGGCCACAACTGAACACTGAAGCTTTCTTT.

The chain employs TRBV19 and TRBJ2-1; 9 bases map to TRBD2. The CDR3 length is 16 residues. With 3 bases clipped from V and 4 bases from J, the junction kept 7 bases outside the gene matches. Germline CDR1 LNHDA, CDR2 SQIVND (reference sequence). CDR3 in DNA: TGTGCCAGTAGTATCCCGACTAGCGGATTTTACAATGAGCAGTTCTTC. This translates into CASSIPTSGFYNEQFF.

The chain employs TRBV30 and TRBJ1-1; 8 bases line up with TRBD1. The CDR3 is 13 amino acids. Germline V gene sequence: CDR1 GTSNPN, CDR2 SVGIG (reference sequence). V was clipped by 1 base and J by 5 bases; unmatched bases: 3. The CDR3 region is CAWSGTGKTEAFF. CDR3 sequence (DNA): TGTGCCTGGAGTGGGACAGGGAAGACTGAAGCTTTCTTT.

The genes are TRBV6-5 and TRBJ1-1; D perhaps matches TRBD1 (6 bases). Trimming stripped 6 bases from V and 4 bases from J, with 18 bases between. The CDR3 runs 15 residues. Germline values: CDR1 MNHEY, CDR2 SVGAGI. This CDR3 reads CASSPKSGVVTEAFF. The CDR3 nucleotides are TGTGCCAGCAGCCCAAAGTCAGGGGTGGTCACTGAAGCTTTCTTT.

V is TRBV3-1 (or the pseudogene TRBV3-2) and J is TRBJ1-1, with D unclear. Trimming pared 1 base from V and 6 bases from J, leaving 9 bases between. The CDR3 runs to 13 residues. Germline-derived CDR1 and CDR2 are LGHDT and YNNKEL (reference sequence). This CDR3 reads CASSQVAEAEAFF. The DNA of the CDR3 is TGTGCCAGCAGCCAAGTGGCGGAGGCTGAAGCTTTCTTT.

The V gene is TRBV24-1, the J gene TRBJ2-2; D is possibly TRBD1 (5 bases). CDR3 length equals 14 residues. Per germline, CDR1 KGHDR and CDR2 SFDVKD. Trimming shortened V by 0 bases and J by 6 bases, and 7 bases separated the two germline ends. CDR3 sequence: CATSDLSGSGELFF. DNA of the CDR3: TGTGCCACCAGTGATTTGTCAGGGTCCGGGGAGCTGTTTTTT.